These 18 T cell receptor beta chains were all obtained from the same sample, sequenced in a study of cytomegalovirus exposure and HLA in healthy donors (dated by TCRdb to about 2017). The library was obtained by the immunoSEQ multiplex PCR assay. For the multiplex PCR, a mixture combining 60 forward primers for TCR Vbeta segments and 13 reverse primers for TCR Jbeta segments was used. TCRdb retrieved this table from immuneACCESS and kept in-frame rearrangements only. Not all clones are present; in checked studies, unresolved V genes account for under half, and no reason is known for the remainder. For this sample, the table gives 120,000 to 150,000 clones. The top ten constitute about 2% of the sample. Sequenced sample: PBMCs. The source is a young woman in good health and CMV-seronegative.

V is TRBV19 and J is TRBJ2-3; 10 bases are shared with TRBD2. Germline CDR1 LNHDA, CDR2 SQIVND (reference sequence). V lost 6 bases and J lost 0; bases outside the gene matches: 3. The CDR3 is 15 amino acids. For the CDR3, the DNA is TGTGCCAGTAGGGAGACTAGCGGGAGCACAGATACGCAGTATTTT. Amino acids: CASRETSGSTDTQYF.

The chain recombines TRBV9 with TRBJ2-2, with D possibly matching TRBD1 (5 bases). CDR1 is SGDLS, CDR2 YYNGEE, per germline. Trimming shortened V by 4 bases and J by 1 base, and 5 bases separated the two germline ends. The CDR3 is 13 amino acids. The CDR3 reads CASSTGNTGELFF. The CDR3 nucleotides are TGTGCCAGCAGCACAGGGAACACCGGGGAGCTGTTTTTT.

The gene calls are TRBV5-6 and TRBJ2-2, with 8 bases fitting TRBD1. CDR3 length: 15 residues. CDR1 and CDR2 from the germline V gene are SGHDT and YYEEEE. The V and J ends lost 5 bases and 4 bases, in that order; junction bases with no gene match: 7. The CDR3 DNA is TGTGCCAGCAGTCCGACAGGGGCCAGCACCGGGGAGCTGTTTTTT. Translation gives CASSPTGASTGELFF.

This chain uses TRBV9 with TRBJ2-2; TRBD2 agrees at 9 bases. This CDR3 spans 17 amino acids. Germline CDR1 reads SGDLS; CDR2 reads YYNGEE. J lost 6 bases, V lost 3 bases, and 12 bases had no gene match. The DNA for the CDR3 is TGTGCCAGCAGCGCGACCCTTAGCGGGAGTGGTGCCGGGGAGCTGTTTTTT. This sequence encodes CASSATLSGSGAGELFF.

CDR3 sequence: CASSQWYSGRTDTQYF. CDR3 sequence (DNA): TGTGCCAGCAGCCAATGGTATAGCGGGAGGACAGATACGCAGTATTTT. The chain is built from TRBV14 and TRBJ2-3, with 10 bases lining up with TRBD2. V dropped 2 bases and J dropped 3; count of bases not matched to a gene: 5. Germline-derived CDR1 and CDR2 are SGHDN and FVKESK. This CDR3 has 16 residues.

The chain is built from TRBV19 and TRBJ1-1; D remains unclear. The CDR3 is 13 amino acids. Trimming took 5 bases from V and 1 from J, leaving 8 bases between them. Germline values: CDR1 LNHDA, CDR2 SQIVND (reference sequence). CDR3 DNA sequence: TGTGCCAGTAGTTTTGGCTCGAACACTGAAGCTTTCTTT. This gives the protein CASSFGSNTEAFF.

A remark on this clone: An end of the junction does not agree with germline; a read error may underlie this. The J gene is TRBJ2-5, the V gene TRBV10-3, with TRBD2 matching 8 bases. CDR1 and CDR2 (germline): ENHRY, SYGVKD. The CDR3 covers 17 residues. The CDR3 nucleotides read TGTGCCATCAGTGAGTCTCTCGGGAGGGCCCTTAAAGAGGCCCAGTACTTC. Amino acids: CAISESLGRALKEAQYF.

V is TRBV30 and J is TRBJ2-7, with D possibly matching TRBD1 (5 bases). CDR1 and CDR2 (germline): GTSNPN, SVGIG (reference sequence). The ends were cut back, 0 bases at V and 6 bases at J, with 12 bases in the middle. The CDR3 sequence is 13 residues long. CDR3 residues: CAWSVKAGFEQYF. CDR3 bases: TGTGCCTGGAGTGTAAAAGCAGGGTTCGAGCAGTACTTC. Based on the CDR3 plus reference TRBV30 and TRBJ2-7, the full variable domain is SQTIHQWPATLVQPVGSPLSLECTVEGTSNPNLYWYRQAAGRGLQLLFYSVGIGQISSEVPQNLSASRPQDRQFILSSKKLLLSDSGFYLCAWSVKAGFEQYFGPGTRLTVT.

Worth noting for this clone: A junction end diverges from the germline sequence, so it may reflect a read error. The V call is TRBV7-3, the J call TRBJ1-2; D remains ambiguous. Germline CDR1 reads SGHTA; CDR2 reads FQGTGA. CDR3 length: 9 residues. The CDR3 loop reads CASSFECAF. The DNA for the CDR3 is TGTGCCAGCAGCTTTGAATGCGCCTTC. Using reference TRBV7-3 and TRBJ1-2 for the parts outside the CDR3, the full variable domain is GAGVSQTPSNKVTEKGKYVELRCDPISGHTALYWYRQSLGQGPEFLIYFQGTGAADDSGLPNDRFFAVRPEGSVSTLKIQRTERGDSAVYLCASSFECAFGSGTRLTVV.

With respect to this clone: Its ends do not fully match the called genes, so a read error is possible. The gene calls are TRBV19 and TRBJ1-1, with a tentative D call TRBD1 (6 bases). Germline CDR1 reads LNHDA; CDR2 reads SQIVND (reference sequence). The CDR3 is 15 residues long. The CDR3 sequence is CATLRTDQLNAEAFF. CDR3 bases: TGTGCCACCCTCCGGACAGACCAGCTGAACGCTGAAGCTTTCTTT.

The J gene is TRBJ2-1, the V gene TRBV5-1, with D tentatively TRBD2 (5 bases). Germline values: CDR1 SGHRS, CDR2 YFSETQ. The CDR3 spans 15 residues. V lost 0 bases to trimming and J lost 10 bases, with 17 bases between them. CDR3 protein: CASSLDSSSRIEQFF. The CDR3 DNA sequence: TGCGCCAGCAGCTTGGATTCTAGCTCCCGCATCGAGCAGTTCTTC.

The chain has TRBV2 and TRBJ2-3; TRBD2 matches at 13 bases. CDR1 is SNHLY and CDR2 is FYNNEI in the germline V gene. The CDR3 has 15 residues. V shed 6 bases, J shed 4 bases, and the junction held 4 bases outside the gene matches. CDR3: CASRDGLAGADTQYF. The CDR3 DNA follows: TGTGCCAGCAGAGACGGACTAGCGGGAGCAGATACGCAGTATTTT.

The V gene is TRBV4-1, the J gene TRBJ2-1, with TRBD2 identical over 7 bases. Germline V gene data show CDR1 as MGHRA and CDR2 as YSYEKL. The CDR3 sequence is 14 residues long. The ends lost 0 bases at V and 9 bases at J; junction bases unmatched: 5. CDR3 amino acids: CASSQEGGGREQFF. The DNA of the CDR3 is TGCGCCAGCAGCCAAGAAGGCGGGGGACGTGAGCAGTTCTTC.

The V gene is TRBV30, the J gene TRBJ1-2; the match to TRBD1 covers 10 bases. This CDR3 has 16 amino acids. V shed 2 bases and J 8 bases; nucleotides not matched to a gene: 14. Per the germline V gene, CDR1 is GTSNPN and CDR2 is SVGIG (reference sequence). In DNA form, the CDR3 reads TGTGCCTGGAGTATATGGGTCGACAGGGGGCCAGGAGGCTACACCTTC. Translated, it gives CAWSIWVDRGPGGYTF. The whole variable domain, remainder taken from reference TRBV30 and TRBJ1-2, is SQTIHQWPATLVQPVGSPLSLECTVEGTSNPNLYWYRQAAGRGLQLLFYSVGIGQISSEVPQNLSASRPQDRQFILSSKKLLLSDSGFYLCAWSIWVDRGPGGYTFGSGTRLTVV.

The chain couples TRBV5-1 to TRBJ2-4; 11 nucleotides line up with TRBD1. Germline trimming cut 3 bases from V and 9 bases from J; bases unmatched to any gene: 5. Germline assignment: CDR1 SGHRS and CDR2 YFSETQ. The CDR3 loop spans 14 amino acids. The CDR3 is CASSSGTGGGIQYF. CDR3 DNA: TGCGCCAGCAGCTCGGGGACAGGGGGAGGCATTCAGTACTTC. Full variable domain (missing parts from reference TRBV5-1 and TRBJ2-4): KAGVTQTPRYLIKTRGQQVTLSCSPISGHRSVSWYQQTPGQGLQFLFEYFSETQRNKGNFPGRFSGRQFSNSRSEMNVSTLELGDSALYLCASSSGTGGGIQYFGAGTRLSVL.

The V gene is TRBV5-6, the J gene TRBJ1-5, with D possibly matching TRBD1 (5 bases). The CDR3 has 13 amino acids. The V gene lost 3 bases and the J gene lost 5 bases, with 9 bases spanning the gap. Germline CDR1 is SGHDT and CDR2 is YYEEEE. CDR3 in amino acids: CASSWGGYQPQHF. In DNA form, the CDR3 reads TGTGCCAGCAGCTGGGGGGGGTATCAGCCCCAGCATTTT.

This chain joins TRBV7-2 and TRBJ1-5, with a possible D match to TRBD1 (5 bases). V was shortened by 2 bases and J by 4 bases, with 6 bases between the two germline ends. The CDR3 loop spans 13 amino acids. Per germline, CDR1 SGHTA and CDR2 FQGNSA. As DNA, the CDR3 is TGTGCCAGCAGCTTACGGGGGAATCAGCCCCAGCATTTT. It specifies CASSLRGNQPQHF.

Note on this clone: One junction end disagrees with the germline gene, perhaps due to a read error. Other DNA sequences in the sample encode the same CDR3. This chain uses TRBV29-1 with TRBJ2-3; tentative D call: TRBD2 (5 bases). This CDR3 has 13 amino acids. Germline V gives CDR1 SQVTM, CDR2 ANQGSEA. CDR3 region: CSVDDGSFDTQYF. The CDR3 DNA reads TGCAGCGTTGATGATGGGAGTTTCGATACGCAGTATTTC.